This T cell receptor (beta chain) was obtained from a study of CD8 T cells in Susac syndrome (dated by TCRdb to about 2019). About the investigation overall: The study used repertoire sequencing to test whether antigen drove CD8+ T cell activation and differentiation in Susac syndrome. Paper-wide results and their limitations: The number of individuals in the TCR sequencing and HLA analysis was recognized as being relatively small.

Note on this clonotype: What this receptor recognizes is not known. One base away there is no much larger clone; base qualities are not given.

Peripheral blood CD8+ and CD4+ T cells from healthy donors, Susac syndrome patients and multiple sclerosis patients were profiled using high-throughput TCR beta sequencing. The multiple sclerosis controls were treatment-naive patients who had stable or active relapsing-remitting disease and met the revised McDonald criteria. CD8+ TEMRA cells were enriched by FACS, while bulk CD8+ and CD4+ T cells were purified by magnetic negative isolation. Blood was drawn into EDTA tubes, processed within 24 hours, and PBMCs were isolated by density gradient centrifugation. PBMCs destined for TCR sequencing were cryopreserved in liquid nitrogen and later thawed in a 37 °C water bath. The sorted or isolated CD4+, CD8+ and CD8+ TEMRA cells reached a purity of at least 90%. RNA was extracted using the RNeasy kit, and about 0.45 to 1 ug of the RNA was reverse transcribed with random hexamers. The immunoSEQ multiplex PCR assay, covering 54 Vbeta and 13 Jbeta segments, was used to amplify TCR beta CDR3 regions. Bias from PCR amplification was corrected by using a synthetic template baseline for primer optimization and for computational correction. The original methods were these. Reads were assigned to V, D and J genes according to IMGT and analyzed in immunoSEQ Analyzer, with only productive sequences retained. Clonality was computed as one minus Shannon entropy normalized by log2 of the number of productive unique sequences. For each patient and control, public and private clones were evaluated within the 100 most prevalent clones. Clones were defined as Susac-specific when absent from the healthy and MS cohorts, from over a thousand published viral clones and from other ImmuneACCESS disease sequences. Using fastp trimming at Q25 and MiXCR clonotype assembly, TCRdb reanalyzed the public sequencing data and kept in-frame beta chains. Identical CDR3 protein sequences are pooled into one entry, listed with their most common genes and DNA. The V and J calls here are based on TCRdb, not the publication. The sample table shows 150,000 to 200,000 distinct CDR3 sequences, and roughly 94% are seen once. Over 0.09% of the sample goes to the ten largest clones.

The CDR3 measures 14 amino acids from cysteine to phenylalanine. Only the CDR3 portion is preserved as DNA: 42 bases, with reading frame beginning at the first base. The germline V gene yields SGHRS for CDR1 and YFSETQ for CDR2. V has 7 bases trimmed and J has 4 bases trimmed; junction bases matching no gene number 10. Sequenced: CD4+ T cells from PBMCs. This chain joins TRBV5-1 to TRBJ2-5, with 7 central nucleotides matching TRBD2. The sequence was collected from a human donor with multiple sclerosis. The CDR3 protein is CASYGGGRGETQYF. The sequenced DNA is TGCGCCAGCTATGGGGGAGGGCGAGGAGAGACCCAGTACTTC.